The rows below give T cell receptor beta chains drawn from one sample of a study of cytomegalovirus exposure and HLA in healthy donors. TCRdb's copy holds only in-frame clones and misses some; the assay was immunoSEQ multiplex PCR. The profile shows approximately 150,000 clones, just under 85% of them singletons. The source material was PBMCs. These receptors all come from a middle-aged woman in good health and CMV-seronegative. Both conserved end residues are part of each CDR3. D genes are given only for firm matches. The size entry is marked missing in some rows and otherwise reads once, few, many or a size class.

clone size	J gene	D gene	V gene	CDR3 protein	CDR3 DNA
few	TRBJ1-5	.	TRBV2	CASRRGRNQPQHF	TGTGCCAGCAGGCGGGGCAGAAATCAGCCCCAGCATTTT
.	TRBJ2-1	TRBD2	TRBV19	CASSMAGAAIEQFF	TGTGCCAGTAGTATGGCGGGAGCTGCTATCGAGCAGTTCTTC
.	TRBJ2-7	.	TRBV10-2	CASSGWEQYF	TGCGCCAGCAGCGGTTGGGAGCAGTACTTC
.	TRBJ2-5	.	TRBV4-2	CASSRTGETQYF	TGTGCCAGCAGCCGAACTGGAGAGACCCAGTACTTC
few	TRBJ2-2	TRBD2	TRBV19	CARKWNSGSDTGELFF	TGTGCCAGGAAGTGGAATAGCGGGAGCGACACCGGGGAGCTGTTTTTT
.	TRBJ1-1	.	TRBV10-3	CAISATATNTEAFF	TGTGCCATCAGTGCCACAGCCACAAACACTGAAGCTTTCTTT
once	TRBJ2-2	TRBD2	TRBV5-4	CASSDLGAGDNTGELFF	TGTGCCAGCAGCGACCTAGGGGCGGGAGATAACACCGGGGAGCTGTTTTTT
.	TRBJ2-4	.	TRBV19	CASSDRGIQYF	TGTGCCAGTAGTGATAGGGGCATTCAGTACTTC
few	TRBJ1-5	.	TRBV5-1	CASSFSQPQHF	TGCGCCAGCAGCTTCAGTCAGCCCCAGCATTTT
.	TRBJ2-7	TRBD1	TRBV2	CASVTLLDRGYEQYF	TGTGCCAGCGTAACTCTACTTGACAGGGGCTACGAGCAGTACTTC
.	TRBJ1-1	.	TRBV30	CAWRGVNTEAFF	TGTGCCTGGAGGGGAGTCAACACTGAAGCTTTCTTT
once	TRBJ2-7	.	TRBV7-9	CASTSGTYYYEQYF	TGTGCCAGCACCTCCGGGACATATTACTACGAGCAGTACTTC
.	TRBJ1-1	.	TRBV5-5	CASSLAYTEAFF	TGTGCCAGCAGCTTGGCGTATACTGAAGCTTTCTTT
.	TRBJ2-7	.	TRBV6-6	CASSYPARTLDDEQYF	TGTGCCAGCAGTTACCCCGCGCGGACACTGGACGACGAGCAGTACTTC
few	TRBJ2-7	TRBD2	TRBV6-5	CASSYEGPSGRQYF	TGTGCCAGCAGCTACGAGGGGCCTAGCGGGAGGCAGTACTTC
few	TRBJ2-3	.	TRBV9	CASSVVSGGADTQYF	TGTGCCAGCAGCGTAGTATCCGGAGGGGCAGATACGCAGTATTTT
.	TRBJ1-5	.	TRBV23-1	CASSQRAARGNQPQHF	TGCGCCAGCAGTCAAAGGGCAGCGAGGGGCAATCAGCCCCAGCATTTT
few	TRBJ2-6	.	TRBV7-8	CASNNRERDSGANVLTF	TGTGCCAGCAACAACAGGGAACGAGACTCTGGGGCCAACGTCCTGACTTTC
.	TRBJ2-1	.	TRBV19	CASSIGLLSNEQFF	TGTGCCAGTAGTATAGGTCTTTTGAGCAATGAGCAGTTCTTC
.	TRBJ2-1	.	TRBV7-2	CASSLGLNQLF	TGTGCCAGCAGCTTAGGACTAAACCAGCTCTTC
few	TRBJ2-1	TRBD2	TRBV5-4	CASSSGLAGLNEQFF	TGTGCCAGCAGCTCTGGACTAGCGGGTCTCAATGAGCAGTTCTTC
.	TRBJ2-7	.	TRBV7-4	CASRSTGHEQYF	TGTGCCAGCAGGTCGACAGGCCACGAGCAGTACTTC
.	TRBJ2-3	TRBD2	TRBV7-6	CASSLWTSGSTDTQYF	TGTGCCAGCAGCCTTTGGACTAGCGGAAGCACAGATACGCAGTATTTT
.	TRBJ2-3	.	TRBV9	CASSVAPGDNTDTQYF	TGTGCCAGCAGCGTAGCCCCTGGGGACAACACAGATACGCAGTATTTT
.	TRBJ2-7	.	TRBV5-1	CASSLVSRGWYEQYF	TGCGCCAGCAGCTTGGTTTCCAGGGGTTGGTACGAGCAGTACTTC
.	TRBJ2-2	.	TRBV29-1	CSVGASQRGTGELFF	TGCAGCGTTGGAGCCTCGCAAAGGGGAACCGGGGAGCTGTTTTTT
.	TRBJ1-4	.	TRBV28	CASTETGGSEKLFF	TGTGCCAGCACCGAGACAGGCGGGAGTGAAAAACTGTTTTTT
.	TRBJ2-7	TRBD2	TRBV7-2	CASSLGLAEAYEQYF	TGTGCCAGCAGCCTGGGACTAGCGGAAGCCTACGAGCAGTACTTC